Listed here are 15 T cell receptor beta chains from one sample, sequenced in a study of blood T cells in healthy people across ages. Primers used in a second PCR of about 7 to 11 cycles were a sample-barcoded 5' primer and a J-beta primer mix. TCRdb reprocessed the 5' RACE reads via MiXCR and lists one record per CDR3 protein. The table has about 580,000 distinct CDR3 sequences, roughly 43% seen once. Sequenced sample: blood. The origin of the receptors is an older man in good health.

V and J are TRBV29-1 and TRBJ1-5; D unresolved. The CDR3 spans 13 residues. The germline CDR1 and CDR2 sequences are SQVTM and ANQGSEA. Trimming left V 5 bases short and J 4 bases short, with 12 bases between. The CDR3 DNA sequence: TGCAGCGTTACGGATGGCTGGAATCAGCCCCAGCATTTT. Translation: CSVTDGWNQPQHF.

The rearrangement joins TRBV18 to TRBJ2-5; TRBD1 matches 9 bases. Germline CDR1 is KGHSH and CDR2 is LQKENI. The CDR3 extends over 14 amino acids. J gave up 11 bases and V 3 bases, and 10 bases lay outside the gene matches. DNA of the CDR3: TGTGCCAGCTCACCCCTTGACAGGGGGAGAGAGCAGTACTTC. Its translation is CASSPLDRGREQYF.

This clonotype was recorded a few times. The V call is TRBV10-3, the J call TRBJ2-3, with unresolved D. V lost 2 bases and J 3 bases, leaving 9 bases between the germline ends. This CDR3 region has 14 residues. Germline V lookup: CDR1 ENHRY, CDR2 SYGVKD. CDR3 DNA: TGTGCCATCAGTGAGCGTTCGCAGACAGATACGCAGTATTTT. It translates to CAISERSQTDTQYF.

This clonotype was seen a handful of times. The chain employs TRBV29-1 and TRBJ1-6; the match to TRBD1 covers 9 bases. CDR1 and CDR2 from the germline V gene are SQVTM and ANQGSEA. V was pared by 6 bases and J by 4 bases, with 10 bases of the junction left unmatched. The CDR3 runs 16 residues. In nucleotides, the CDR3 is TGCAGCGTGGGGTGGGACAGGGCTTCTTATAATTCACCCCTCCACTTT. It yields the protein CSVGWDRASYNSPLHF.

The chain carries TRBV5-1 and TRBJ2-1; 7 nucleotides line up with TRBD1. The CDR3 length is 15 residues. Germline V gene lookup returns CDR1 SGHRS and CDR2 YFSETQ. V lost 6 bases to trimming and J lost 6 bases; unmatched junction nucleotides: 12. The CDR3 DNA sequence: TGCGCCAGCACAACCCAGACAGGGCAGGGCAATGAGCAGTTCTTC. Protein: CASTTQTGQGNEQFF.

This clonotype was seen only a few times. This sequence joins TRBV25-1 and TRBJ2-5; TRBD1 agrees at 10 bases. Near its end, the DNA agrees better with TRBJ2-7, so the J call may be wrong. The CDR3 has 17 amino acids. Germline V gene sequence: CDR1 MGHDK, CDR2 SYGVNS. In DNA form, the CDR3 reads TGTGCCAGCAGTGAATTTAGAGCGGGACAGGGGAGGGACGAGCAGTACTTC. Translated, it gives CASSEFRAGQGRDEQYF.

This clonotype was seen only a few times. V and J are TRBV29-1 and TRBJ2-1, with TRBD2 matching over 10 bases. The CDR3 sequence is 14 residues long. The V and J ends lost 4 bases and 5 bases, in that order; junction bases with no gene match: 5. Germline V gives CDR1 SQVTM, CDR2 ANQGSEA. This chain's CDR3 is CSVASGSTNNEQFF. CDR3 coding DNA: TGCAGCGTTGCTAGCGGGAGTACAAACAATGAGCAGTTCTTC.

This clonotype came up many times. The chain joins TRBV20-1 to TRBJ2-1, with a tentative D call TRBD2 (6 bases). The CDR3 contains 11 residues. Looked up from germline, CDR1 is DFQATT and CDR2 is SNEGSKA (reference sequence). The V and J ends lost 3 bases and 8 bases respectively, with 8 bases between them. CDR3 sequence (DNA): TGCAGTGCTAGCGGGAGTGATGAGCAGTTCTTC. This encodes CSASGSDEQFF.

This clonotype was seen more than once but under ten times. V and J are TRBV20-1 and TRBJ2-1; tentative D call: TRBD1 (7 bases). Trimming stripped 6 bases from V and 2 bases from J, with 14 bases between. The germline V gene has CDR1 DFQATT and CDR2 SNEGSKA (reference sequence). The CDR3 is 14 amino acids. The CDR3 reads CSASGRGAYNEQFF. CDR3 sequence (DNA): TGCAGTGCATCCGGCAGGGGGGCCTACAATGAGCAGTTCTTC.

This clonotype was observed a few times. The rearrangement uses TRBV6-6 and TRBJ2-3; no firm D call. CDR3 size: 13 residues. V lost 5 bases and J 11 bases, leaving 17 bases between the germline ends. Germline V gene sequence: CDR1 MNHNY, CDR2 SVGAGI (reference sequence). CDR3 coding DNA: TGTGCCAGCAGTGGCCGGGCCCCCCTCGGGCAGTATTTT. This codes for CASSGRAPLGQYF.

The rearrangement links TRBV5-1 to TRBJ2-5; D is ambiguous. Trimming cost V 4 bases and J 1 base, with 8 bases left between them. The CDR3 totals 13 residues. The V gene's germline CDR1 is SGHRS and CDR2 YFSETQ. In DNA, the CDR3 is TGCGCCAGCAGCCAAGACCCCCAAGAGACCCAGTACTTC. This gives the protein CASSQDPQETQYF.

The chain employs TRBV9 and TRBJ2-7; D is unclear. Gene TRBJ2-5 matches the end of the DNA better, so the J call may be wrong. CDR1 is SGDLS, CDR2 YYNGEE, per germline. This CDR3 contains 15 residues. The CDR3 loop reads CASSAPSEPKETQYF. Here the CDR3 DNA reads TGTGCCAGCAGCGCCCCAAGCGAACCCAAAGAGACCCAGTACTTC.

CDR3 residues: CASSSGQRGYTF. Written as DNA, the CDR3 is TGTGCCAGCAGTTCGGGCCAACGGGGCTACACCTTC. The chain has TRBV7-9 and TRBJ1-2, with D hard to call. V was clipped by 6 bases and J by 8 bases, with 13 bases between them. This CDR3 spans 12 amino acids. The germline V gene has CDR1 SEHNR and CDR2 FQNEAQ (reference sequence).

This chain joins TRBV6-5 and TRBJ2-5; the D is unclear. Germline V gene sequence: CDR1 MNHEY, CDR2 SVGAGI. The CDR3 runs to 14 residues. V was clipped by 4 bases and J by 9 bases, with 18 bases between them. CDR3 bases: TGTGCCAGCAGTTTACTCCTCGACCGTGGGGCCCAGTACTTC. Translated, it gives CASSLLLDRGAQYF.

This clonotype has just a few counts. The chain combines TRBV20-1 with TRBJ2-5; D is possibly TRBD1 (7 bases). The V and J ends lost 5 bases and 6 bases respectively, with 19 bases between them. Germline CDR1 reads DFQATT; CDR2 reads SNEGSKA (reference sequence). CDR3 length: 14 residues. CDR3 bases: TGCAGTGCTGAGGCCAGGGGGGCGGGAAAGACCCAGTACTTC. This sequence encodes CSAEARGAGKTQYF.